The following is a TCR beta chain sequence with its context. Its specificity is unknown. The repertoire was sequenced with immunoSEQ multiplex PCR; TCRdb's copy has only in-frame clones and lacks some. Among some 140,000 clones listed, about nine tenths were seen once. Per germline, CDR1 ENHRY and CDR2 SYGVKD. The V end lost 10 bases, the J end lost 9 bases, and 28 bases lay between the germline ends. This CDR3 is 16 amino acids long. This specimen comes from a study of cytomegalovirus exposure and HLA in healthy donors. Study context: Per a later analysis, the roughly 690 first-cohort and approximately 120 validation repertoires shared one platform.

Notes on the study in general: Testing in vitro showed a few CMV-associated chains specific for CMV antigens. The study recorded some 160 TCR beta chains that were cytomegalovirus-associated. While the bulk of TCR sequences proved rare, some public TCRs turned up in many donors.

The V call is TRBV10-3, the J call TRBJ2-1; TRBD2 might be the D (6 bases). The receptor was derived from a man aged 18 to 35 in good health and CMV-seronegative. Sequencing was performed on PBMCs. The CDR3 DNA follows: TGTGCCACCAGCTCGGAGGCGGGGTCCTACAGTAGTGAGCAGTTCTTC. Encoded protein: CATSSEAGSYSSEQFF.